This T cell receptor (beta chain) derives from a study of blood T cell repertoires in COVID-19 (dated by TCRdb to 2018 to 2021). In the study overall: Samples covering the acute and convalescent phases of COVID-19 were provided by collaborators in the United States, Italy and Spain. The repertoires were released in a freely available public database meant as a resource for research on the immune response to SARS-CoV-2. The prospective study material was composed of cDNA or gDNA derived from T cells, B-cell-depleted T cells, or PBMCs. Samples were obtained from the ongoing ImmuneRACE study (first 160 participants) and from 1,254 subjects provided by 6 global collaborators. HLA class I and class II types, where available, came from metadata supplied by the sample provider rather than from assay-based typing. The sample metadata nearly always contained a de-identified subject ID, COVID-19 status, age in years and sex. Deeply sampled blood TCRbeta repertoires from subjects exposed to, actively infected with, or recovered from COVID-19 were included in the dataset. The research as a whole found: Clinical and demographic metadata were provided uncurated, with the amount varying by source and participant.

Note on this clone: Which antigen it targets is not known. No much larger clone is present one base from it, and per-base qualities are unavailable.

Each collaborating institution followed its own protocols to collect whole blood in K2EDTA tubes. For TCRbeta analysis, collaborators shipped samples in one of three forms: frozen whole blood, isolated PBMCs, or DNA extracted from either of those sample types. The immunoSEQ Assay, a bias-controlled multiplex PCR, was used to amplify TCRbeta CDR3 regions from genomic DNA. On the authors' methods: The number of nucleated cells in each sample was estimated from the amplification of reference gene primers within the assay. To quantify the absolute abundance of each unique TCRbeta CDR3 rearrangement, sequence reads were collapsed and filtered. Productive Simpson clonality was computed per sample as the square root of Simpson's diversity index over productive rearrangements. TCRdb obtained this table from immuneACCESS and retained in-frame rearrangements with V and J assigned. These tables miss some clones; where compared with another copy, unresolved V genes account for less than half of the shortfall, and the remainder is unexplained. V and J calls and clone size are given by that table; D and trimming were obtained from the DNA. The table for this sample lists roughly 140,000 clones; roughly 80% of them were counted only once. The ten largest clones add up to 2.2% of the sample.

The receptor was derived from an older man with acute or convalescent COVID-19. Sample: peripheral blood.

DNA sequence: TGCGCCAGCACCTTAGGGGGTTTGGATAATGAAAAACTGTTTTTT. The resulting protein is CASTLGGLDNEKLFF. The chain is made from TRBV5-1 and TRBJ1-4; the D gene is possibly TRBD1, with 6 bases matching. Trimming takes 6 bases from V and 4 bases from J, and the germline ends sit 16 bases apart. There are 15 amino acids in the CDR3, from cysteine to phenylalanine inclusive. Here the CDR3 DNA is all that survives: 45 bases in frame from base 1. CDR1 and CDR2 are drawn from the germline V gene: SGHRS, YFSETQ.